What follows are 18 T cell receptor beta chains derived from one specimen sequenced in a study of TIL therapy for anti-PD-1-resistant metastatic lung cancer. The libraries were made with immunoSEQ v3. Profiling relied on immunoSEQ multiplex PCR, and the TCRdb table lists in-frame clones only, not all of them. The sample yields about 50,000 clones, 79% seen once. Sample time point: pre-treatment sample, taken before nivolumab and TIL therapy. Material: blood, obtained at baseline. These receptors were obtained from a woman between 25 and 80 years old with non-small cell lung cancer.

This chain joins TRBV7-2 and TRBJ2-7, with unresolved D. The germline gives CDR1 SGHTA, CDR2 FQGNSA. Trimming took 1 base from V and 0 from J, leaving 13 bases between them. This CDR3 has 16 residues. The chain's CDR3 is CASSLETAISSYEQYF. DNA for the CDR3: TGTGCCAGCAGCTTAGAAACGGCCATAAGCTCCTACGAGCAGTACTTC.

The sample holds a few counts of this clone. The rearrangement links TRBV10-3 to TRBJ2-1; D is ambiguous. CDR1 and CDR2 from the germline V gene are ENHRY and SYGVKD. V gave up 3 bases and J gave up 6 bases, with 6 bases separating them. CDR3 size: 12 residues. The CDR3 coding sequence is TGTGCCATCAGTGAAGGGTCCAATGAGCAGTTCTTC. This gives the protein CAISEGSNEQFF.

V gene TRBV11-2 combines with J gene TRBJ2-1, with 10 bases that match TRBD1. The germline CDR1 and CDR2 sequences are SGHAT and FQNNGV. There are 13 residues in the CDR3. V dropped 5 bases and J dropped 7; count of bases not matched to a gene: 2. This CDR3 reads CASSPGQGNEQFF. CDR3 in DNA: TGTGCCAGCAGCCCGGGACAGGGGAATGAGCAGTTCTTC.

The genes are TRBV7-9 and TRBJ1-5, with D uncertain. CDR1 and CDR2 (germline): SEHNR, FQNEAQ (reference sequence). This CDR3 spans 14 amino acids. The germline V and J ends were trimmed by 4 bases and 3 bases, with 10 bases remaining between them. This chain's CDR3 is CASSYSGNNQPQHF. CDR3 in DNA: TGTGCCAGCAGCTATTCAGGAAACAATCAGCCCCAGCATTTT.

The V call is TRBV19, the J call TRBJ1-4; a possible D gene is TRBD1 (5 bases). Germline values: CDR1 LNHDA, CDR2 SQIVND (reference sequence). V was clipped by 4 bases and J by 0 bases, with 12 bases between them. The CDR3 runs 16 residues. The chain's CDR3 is CASSNRGVATNEKLFF. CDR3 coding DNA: TGTGCCAGTAGTAATCGAGGGGTCGCAACTAATGAAAAACTGTTTTTT.

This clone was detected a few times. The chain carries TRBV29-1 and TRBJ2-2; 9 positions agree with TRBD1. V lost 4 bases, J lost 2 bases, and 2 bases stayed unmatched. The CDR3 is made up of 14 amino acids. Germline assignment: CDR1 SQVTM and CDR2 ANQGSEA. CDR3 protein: CSVGDRVNTGELFF. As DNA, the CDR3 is TGCAGCGTTGGGGACAGGGTTAACACCGGGGAGCTGTTTTTT.

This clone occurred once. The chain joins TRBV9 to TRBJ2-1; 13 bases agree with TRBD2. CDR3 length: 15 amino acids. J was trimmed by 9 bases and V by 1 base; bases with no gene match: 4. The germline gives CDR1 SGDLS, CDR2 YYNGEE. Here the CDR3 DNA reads TGTGCCAGCAGCGTACAAGGACTAGCGGGGGCTGAGCAGTTCTTC. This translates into CASSVQGLAGAEQFF.

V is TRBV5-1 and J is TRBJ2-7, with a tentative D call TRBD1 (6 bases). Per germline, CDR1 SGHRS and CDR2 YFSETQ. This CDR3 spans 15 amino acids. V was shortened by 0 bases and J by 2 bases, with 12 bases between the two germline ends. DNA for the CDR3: TGCGCCAGCAGCTTGGCCTGGGACACCCCCTACGAGCAGTACTTC. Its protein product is CASSLAWDTPYEQYF.

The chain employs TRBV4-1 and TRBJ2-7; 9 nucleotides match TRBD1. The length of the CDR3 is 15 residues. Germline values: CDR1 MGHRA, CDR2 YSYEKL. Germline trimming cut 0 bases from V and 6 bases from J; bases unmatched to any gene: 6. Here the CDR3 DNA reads TGCGCCAGCAGCCAAGATGGGGGACAGGGACGCGAGCAGTACTTC. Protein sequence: CASSQDGGQGREQYF.

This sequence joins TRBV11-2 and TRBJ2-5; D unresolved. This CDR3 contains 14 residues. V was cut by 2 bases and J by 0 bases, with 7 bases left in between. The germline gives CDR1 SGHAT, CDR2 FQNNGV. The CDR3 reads CASSLMDHQETQYF. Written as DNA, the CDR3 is TGTGCCAGCAGCTTAATGGACCACCAAGAGACCCAGTACTTC.

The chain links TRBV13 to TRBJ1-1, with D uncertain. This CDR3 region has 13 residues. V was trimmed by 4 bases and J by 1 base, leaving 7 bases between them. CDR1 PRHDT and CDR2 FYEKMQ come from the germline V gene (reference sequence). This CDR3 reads CASSSRPNTEAFF. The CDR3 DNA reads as TGTGCCAGCAGCTCCCGACCGAACACTGAAGCTTTCTTT.

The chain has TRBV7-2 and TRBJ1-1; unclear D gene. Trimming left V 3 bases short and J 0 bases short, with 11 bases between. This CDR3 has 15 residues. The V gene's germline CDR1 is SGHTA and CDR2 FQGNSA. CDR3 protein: CASSFNGVMNTEAFF. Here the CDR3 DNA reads TGTGCCAGCAGCTTTAACGGGGTCATGAACACTGAAGCTTTCTTT.

CDR3 loop: CASRGDSYEQYF. The CDR3 DNA sequence: TGTGCCAGCAGGGGGGACAGCTACGAGCAGTACTTC. The rearrangement links TRBV2 to TRBJ2-5; 7 nucleotides match TRBD1. TRBJ2-7 matches the DNA end more closely, so the J call is doubtful. This CDR3 contains 12 residues. Germline V gene data show CDR1 as SNHLY and CDR2 as FYNNEI.

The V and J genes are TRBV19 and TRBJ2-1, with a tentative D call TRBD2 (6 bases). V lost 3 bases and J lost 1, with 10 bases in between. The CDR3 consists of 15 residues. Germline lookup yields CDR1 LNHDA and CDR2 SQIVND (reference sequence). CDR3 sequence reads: CASSIAGSSYNEQFF. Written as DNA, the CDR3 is TGTGCCAGTAGTATTGCCGGGAGTTCCTACAATGAGCAGTTCTTC.

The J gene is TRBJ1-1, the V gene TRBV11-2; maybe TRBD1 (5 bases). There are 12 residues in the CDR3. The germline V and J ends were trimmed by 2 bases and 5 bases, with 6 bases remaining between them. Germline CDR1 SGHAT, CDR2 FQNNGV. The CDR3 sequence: CASSLRGTEAFF. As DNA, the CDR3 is TGTGCCAGCAGCTTACGGGGGACTGAAGCTTTCTTT.

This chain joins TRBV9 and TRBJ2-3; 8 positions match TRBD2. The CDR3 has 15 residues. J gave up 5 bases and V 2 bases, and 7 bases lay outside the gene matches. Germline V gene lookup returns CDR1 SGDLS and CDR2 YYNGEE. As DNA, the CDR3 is TGTGCCAGCAGCGTTTTTACAACTAGCGGAGATACGCAGTATTTT. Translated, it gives CASSVFTTSGDTQYF.

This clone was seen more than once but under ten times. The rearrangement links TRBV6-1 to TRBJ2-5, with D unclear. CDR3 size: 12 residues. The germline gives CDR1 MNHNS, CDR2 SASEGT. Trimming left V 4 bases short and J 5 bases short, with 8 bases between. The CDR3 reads CASSVLFETQYF. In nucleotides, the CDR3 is TGTGCCAGCAGTGTGTTATTCGAGACCCAGTACTTC.

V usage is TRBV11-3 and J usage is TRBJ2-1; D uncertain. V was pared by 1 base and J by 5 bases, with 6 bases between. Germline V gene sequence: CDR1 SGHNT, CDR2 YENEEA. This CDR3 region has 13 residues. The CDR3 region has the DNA TGTGCCAGCAGCTTAGGGACCCACAATGAGCAGTTCTTC. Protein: CASSLGTHNEQFF.